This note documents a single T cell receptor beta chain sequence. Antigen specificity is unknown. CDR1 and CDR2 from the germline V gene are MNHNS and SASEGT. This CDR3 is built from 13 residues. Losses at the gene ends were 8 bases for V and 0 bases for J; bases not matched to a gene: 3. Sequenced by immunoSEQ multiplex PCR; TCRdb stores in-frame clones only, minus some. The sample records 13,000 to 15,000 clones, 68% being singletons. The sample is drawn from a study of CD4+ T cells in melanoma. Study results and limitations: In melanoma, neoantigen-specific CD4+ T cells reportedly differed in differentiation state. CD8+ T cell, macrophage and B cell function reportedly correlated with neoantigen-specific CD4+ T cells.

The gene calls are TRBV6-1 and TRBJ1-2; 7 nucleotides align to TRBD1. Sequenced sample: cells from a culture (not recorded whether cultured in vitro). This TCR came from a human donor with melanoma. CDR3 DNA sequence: TGTGCCAGCCCGGGACAGTCTAACTATGGCTACACCTTC. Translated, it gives CASPGQSNYGYTF.